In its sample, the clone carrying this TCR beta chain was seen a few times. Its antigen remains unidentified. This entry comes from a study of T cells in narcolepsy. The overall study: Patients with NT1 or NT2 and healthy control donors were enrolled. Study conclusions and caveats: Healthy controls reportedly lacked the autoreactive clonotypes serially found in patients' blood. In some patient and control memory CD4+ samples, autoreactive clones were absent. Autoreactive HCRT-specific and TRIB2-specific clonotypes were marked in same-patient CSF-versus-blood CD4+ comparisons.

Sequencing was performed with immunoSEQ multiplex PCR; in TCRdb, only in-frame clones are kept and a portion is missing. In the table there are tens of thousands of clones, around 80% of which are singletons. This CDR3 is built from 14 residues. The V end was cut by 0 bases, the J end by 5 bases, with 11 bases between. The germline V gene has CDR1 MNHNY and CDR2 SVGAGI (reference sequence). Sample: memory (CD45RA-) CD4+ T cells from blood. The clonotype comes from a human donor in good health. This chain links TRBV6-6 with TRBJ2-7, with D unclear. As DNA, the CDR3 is TGTGCCAGCAGTTACTCGCAGTTGGGGAACGAGCAGTACTTC. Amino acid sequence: CASSYSQLGNEQYF.